Listed below are T cell receptor beta chains from one sample, sequenced in a study of spatial heterogeneity in lung cancer. TCRdb processed the 5' RACE reads anew with MiXCR; each CDR3 protein has one entry. The sample lists 25,000 or so distinct CDR3 sequences; 9.5% to 15% were seen once. The sample consisted of PBMCs, taken at surgery. The receptor set was obtained from a female donor with early-stage non-small cell lung cancer. Both conserved end residues are part of each CDR3. Each record gives: CDR3 length, J gene, D gene, clone size, V gene, CDR3 DNA, CDR3 protein. The D gene is left open where the match is weak. A clone size is listed for some rows: how often the clone was seen (once, few, many), or a class if it is expanded.

12,TRBJ1-2,NA,medium-sized,TRBV20-1,TGCAGTGCTAGAGATCAAACAGCTCTCCACACCTTC,CSARDQTALHTF
16,TRBJ2-3,NA,many,TRBV5-1,TGCGCCAGCAGGGAAAAGGCAGGGGCCAGCACAGATACGCAGTATTTT,CASREKAGASTDTQYF
12,TRBJ2-1,NA,many,TRBV11-3,TGTGCCAGCAGCTTCTCCTACAATGAGCAGTTCTTC,CASSFSYNEQFF
16,TRBJ2-3,NA,many,TRBV5-1,TGCGCCAGCAGCTTGGCCTTGGAGACTAGCACAGATACGCAGTATTTT,CASSLALETSTDTQYF
15,TRBJ2-2,TRBD1,many,TRBV7-3,TGTGCCAGCAGCTTAGAACAGGGGAGAACCGGGGAGCTGTTTTTT,CASSLEQGRTGELFF
16,TRBJ1-2,NA,NA,TRBV7-2,TGTGCCAGCAGCTTAGAAGGGGAGGGGTGGACCTATGGCTACACCTTC,CASSLEGEGWTYGYTF
16,TRBJ2-1,NA,many,TRBV5-1,TGCGCCAGCAGCTTGACCGGCGGATACTCCTACAATGAGCAGTTCTTC,CASSLTGGYSYNEQFF
13,TRBJ2-5,NA,many,TRBV2,TGTGCCAGCAGTGTGCGGGGAGGCGAGACCCAGTACTTC,CASSVRGGETQYF
14,TRBJ1-6,TRBD1,many,TRBV6-5,TGTGCCAGCAGTTACAGCGACAGGGGTTCACCCCTCCACTTT,CASSYSDRGSPLHF
14,TRBJ2-1,TRBD1,once,TRBV7-9,TGTGCCAGCAGCATAGGACAGGGATTCTATGAGCAGTTCTTC,CASSIGQGFYEQFF
15,TRBJ2-2,NA,many,TRBV7-3,TGTGCCAGCAGCTTACAGCAGGGTGGCACCGGGGAGCTGTTTTTT,CASSLQQGGTGELFF
13,TRBJ1-1,NA,NA,TRBV6-5,TGTGCCAGCGCGTATGAGGGGGGCACTGAAGCTTTCTTT,CASAYEGGTEAFF
19,TRBJ2-6,NA,many,TRBV28,TGTGCCAGCAGTCCGCGATTAGGACAAGGGGCCTCTGGGGCCAACGTCCTGACTTTC,CASSPRLGQGASGANVLTF
13,TRBJ2-5,TRBD1,many,TRBV18,TGTGCCAGCTCACCCCGACAGGGAGAGACCCAGTACTTC,CASSPRQGETQYF
14,TRBJ2-1,NA,many,TRBV10-3,TGTGCCATCAGTGTGCTCCTAGTCGCCAATGAGCAGTTCTTC,CAISVLLVANEQFF
15,TRBJ2-3,NA,few,TRBV7-3,TGTGCCAGCAGCTTACTCGACAGTACGGCCGATACGCAGTATTTT,CASSLLDSTADTQYF
14,TRBJ2-2,NA,many,TRBV20-1,TGCAGTGCTAGCGGAAACGCGAACACCGGGGAGCTGTTTTTT,CSASGNANTGELFF
15,TRBJ2-6,NA,many,TRBV4-3,TGCGCCAGCAGCAAAGGAGTAGTTGGGGCCAACGTCCTGACTTTC,CASSKGVVGANVLTF
13,TRBJ1-2,TRBD1,few,TRBV5-4,TGTGCCAGCAGCTTTTATGGGACAGGTACTTTGACCTTC,CASSFYGTGTLTF
14,TRBJ2-2,NA,many,TRBV7-2,TGTGCCAGCAGCTCTGGACGGCACACCGGGGAGCTGTTTTTT,CASSSGRHTGELFF
15,TRBJ1-2,NA,many,TRBV7-9,TGTGCCAGCAGCTTACAGAATCAAGCTAACTATGGCTACACCTTC,CASSLQNQANYGYTF
16,TRBJ2-3,NA,many,TRBV4-1,TGCGCCAGCAAACGAAAAACGGAACAGGACACAGATACGCAGTATTTT,CASKRKTEQDTDTQYF
15,TRBJ2-7,NA,many,TRBV4-1,TGCGCCAGCAGCCAAGTTTCAGGGAAGCCCTACGAGCAGTACTTC,CASSQVSGKPYEQYF
16,TRBJ1-1,TRBD1,NA,TRBV6-2/TRBV6-3,TGTGCCAGCAGTAACCTCGACAGGGTTCAGAACACTGAAGCTTTCTTT,CASSNLDRVQNTEAFF
16,TRBJ1-6,NA,many,TRBV3-1,TGTGCCAGCAGCCAAGAGGGAGGGCGAGGAAATTCACCCCTCCACTTT,CASSQEGGRGNSPLHF
14,TRBJ1-1,NA,many,TRBV5-1,TGCGCCAGCAGCTTGTACGGGGAGGGGACTGAAGCTTTCTTT,CASSLYGEGTEAFF
15,TRBJ1-2,NA,NA,TRBV7-9,TGTGCCAGCAGCTTAGAGGGGGGCGAGGACTATGGCTACACCTTC,CASSLEGGEDYGYTF